A single sample is the source of the 7 T cell receptor beta chains below, sequenced in a study of cytomegalovirus exposure and HLA in healthy donors. It was with 60 Vbeta and 13 Jbeta primers that the PCR ran. The assay was immunoSEQ multiplex PCR, and TCRdb's table has in-frame clones only and misses some. The table includes fewer than 120,000 clones, about three quarters detected once. The source material was PBMCs. The source of these receptors is a woman aged 55-70 years in good health and CMV-seropositive.

The DNA for the CDR3 is TGTGCCAGCAGTTTAACTAAGCAGCTAGCGGGAGGCCCCTACAATGAGCAGTTCTTC. Encoded protein: CASSLTKQLAGGPYNEQFF. This sequence joins TRBV28 and TRBJ2-1, with 11 bases identical to TRBD2. The germline CDR1 and CDR2 sequences are MDHEN and SYDVKM. This CDR3 has 19 residues. The V and J ends lost 2 bases and 2 bases, in that order; junction bases with no gene match: 11.

The J gene is TRBJ1-1, the V gene TRBV5-1; a weak D match, TRBD1 (6 bases). Germline V gene data show CDR1 as SGHRS and CDR2 as YFSETQ. Trimming removed 7 bases at V and 0 bases at J, with 19 bases between. This CDR3 region has 16 residues. The CDR3 nucleotides are TGCGCCAGCGGGCCCGCCACAGGGCAAATGAACACTGAAGCTTTCTTT. Protein product: CASGPATGQMNTEAFF.

The chain recombines TRBV7-9 with TRBJ1-4; 8 bases fit TRBD1. Trimming took 5 bases from V and 5 from J; bases not matched to a gene: 4. This CDR3 has 14 residues. CDR1 and CDR2 from the germline V gene are SEHNR and FQNEAQ (reference sequence). The CDR3: CASSRGQGNEKLFF. The CDR3 DNA reads as TGTGCCAGCAGCCGAGGACAGGGCAATGAAAAACTGTTTTTT.

This rearrangement joins TRBV9 to TRBJ2-3; the D gene is possibly TRBD1 (5 bases). The CDR3 spans 16 residues. Trimming took off 3 bases at V and 10 bases at J, with 24 bases between the two ends. Germline V gene sequence: CDR1 SGDLS, CDR2 YYNGEE. CDR3 DNA: TGTGCCAGCAGCGCCTCCTCTGGGGCATCGGAAGGCGCGCAGTATTTT. It translates to CASSASSGASEGAQYF.

This clone was found once. The chain employs TRBV6-5 and TRBJ2-5; D is perhaps TRBD2 (6 bases). The V gene's germline CDR1 is MNHEY and CDR2 SVGAGI. Deletions cut 5 bases from V and 9 bases from J, with 13 bases between. The CDR3 is 12 amino acids. CDR3: CASSRRREAQYF. The CDR3 nucleotides read TGTGCCAGCAGTAGACGGAGGGAGGCCCAGTACTTC.

This chain joins TRBV27 and TRBJ1-1; possibly TRBD1 for D (5 bases). V lost 4 bases and J lost 8, with 17 bases in between. There are 14 residues in the CDR3. Germline assignment: CDR1 MNHEY and CDR2 SMNVEV (reference sequence). The CDR3 coding sequence is TGTGCCAGCAGTTCTCGGCGACAGACAACAGAAGCTTTCTTT. Residues: CASSSRRQTTEAFF.

This chain uses TRBV7-8 with TRBJ2-7, with D hard to call. Germline CDR1 is SGHVS and CDR2 is FQNEAQ. The CDR3 loop spans 18 amino acids. Trimming cost V 4 bases and J 2 bases, with 24 bases left between them. The CDR3 DNA reads TGTGCCAGCAGCTCAGCCCAGACTGGCGGTTCGTCGCCCTACGAGCAGTACTTC. Amino acid sequence: CASSSAQTGGSSPYEQYF.